The present TCR beta chain was sequenced within a study of T cell repertoires in cytomegalovirus infection. TCRdb used MiXCR to reprocess the reads, holding one entry per CDR3 protein. The data contain approximately 500,000 distinct CDR3 sequences, 26% of them singletons. Deletions cut 4 bases from V and 3 bases from J, with 14 bases between. Germline CDR1 SGHVS, CDR2 FQNEAQ. The CDR3 has 15 amino acids. V usage is TRBV7-8 and J usage is TRBJ2-3; D may be TRBD2 (6 bases). The sequence came from a human donor in good health (CMV status not recorded). Some clones in this sample may be carry-over from other donors' samples. The sample comprised PBMCs. CDR3 nucleotide sequence: TGTGCCAGCAGCTCATTACTAGCCGAAACAGATACGCAGTATTTT. Residues: CASSSLLAETDTQYF.